These 13 T cell receptor beta chains originate from one sample sequenced in a study of T cells in Graves' hyperthyroidism and ophthalmopathy. What was amplified from RNA transcripts were TCR beta CDR3 regions. Primed by the HTBI set, a first-round RT-PCR was run on the TCR CDR3. TCRdb re-analysed the multiplex PCR reads in MiXCR, keeping a single row per CDR3 protein. This table has some 400,000 distinct CDR3 sequences, 14% appearing once. The sequencing sample was made of blood. The receptors were sampled from a woman aged 55-75 years with Graves' hyperthyroidism.

This clonotype was recorded many times. The chain employs TRBV27 and TRBJ1-5; D is possibly TRBD1 (6 bases). Trimming removed 1 base at V and 3 bases at J, with 13 bases between. Germline V lookup: CDR1 MNHEY, CDR2 SMNVEV (reference sequence). This CDR3 has 16 residues. Here the CDR3 DNA reads TGTGCCAGCAGTTTATACCCCACAGGGCTCAATCAGCCCCAGCATTTT. This codes for CASSLYPTGLNQPQHF.

The table lists this clonotype with a few counts. The chain has TRBV3-1 and TRBJ2-5, with TRBD1 as a possible D gene (5 bases). Germline CDR1 is LGHDT and CDR2 is YNNKEL (reference sequence). The CDR3 sequence is 13 residues long. V gave up 0 bases and J gave up 12 bases, with 14 bases separating them. The CDR3 region is CASSQDTPQVKYF. DNA of the CDR3: TGTGCCAGCAGCCAAGATACCCCACAGGTTAAGTACTTC.

The rearrangement links TRBV28 to TRBJ2-7; 8 nucleotides agree with TRBD2. CDR3 length: 15 residues. Germline V lookup: CDR1 MDHEN, CDR2 SYDVKM. J lost 6 bases, V lost 2 bases, and 9 bases had no gene match. CDR3 sequence reads: CASSLRSAGAGEQYF. Written as DNA, the CDR3 is TGTGCCAGCAGTTTAAGGTCAGCGGGAGCAGGCGAGCAGTACTTC.

About this clonotype: This may come from a read error, since a much larger clone is one base off. The CDR3 does not close with the conserved phenylalanine or tryptophan, likely indicating a read error. The rearrangement joins TRBV7-3 to TRBJ2-3; D possibly corresponds to TRBD2 (6 bases). The V and J ends lost 5 bases and 0 bases respectively, with 12 bases between them. Germline values: CDR1 SGHTA, CDR2 FQGTGA. The CDR3 is 15 residues long. The CDR3 protein is CASSGTYASTDTQYS. As DNA, the CDR3 is TGTGCCAGCAGCGGGACTTATGCTAGCACAGATACGCAGTATTCT.

This clonotype has a count of ten or more. V and J are TRBV6-5 and TRBJ1-1; D not certain. The CDR3 length is 13 residues. The V gene lost 0 bases and the J gene lost 3 bases, with 5 bases spanning the gap. CDR1 and CDR2 from the germline V gene are MNHEY and SVGAGI. The DNA of the CDR3 is TGTGCCAGCAGTTACTCGAGGGACACTGAAGCTTTCTTT. Translated: CASSYSRDTEAFF.

This clonotype showed up many times. This chain uses TRBV7-8 with TRBJ2-2, with D uncertain. V was clipped by 3 bases and J by 2 bases, with 7 bases between them. This CDR3 spans 14 amino acids. Germline CDR1 is SGHVS and CDR2 is FQNEAQ. The CDR3 coding sequence is TGTGCCAGCAGCTTCGTCAGAAACACCGGGGAGCTGTTTTTT. This encodes CASSFVRNTGELFF.

This clonotype occurred a few times. The chain couples TRBV4-1 to TRBJ2-2; no clear D. Germline CDR1 reads MGHRA; CDR2 reads YSYEKL. This CDR3 region has 14 residues. V dropped 0 bases and J dropped 4 bases, with 6 bases sitting between them. The CDR3 loop is CASSQEEATGELFF. CDR3 nucleotide sequence: TGCGCCAGCAGCCAAGAAGAGGCCACCGGGGAGCTGTTTTTT.

This clonotype was seen ten or more times. The J gene is TRBJ2-7, the V gene TRBV10-3, with TRBD2 matching 8 bases. Unmatched junction bases numbered 2, after V lost 9 bases and J lost 1 base. The CDR3 has 12 residues. CDR1 and CDR2 (germline): ENHRY, SYGVKD. CDR3 protein: CAMASGSYEQYF. The CDR3 DNA follows: TGTGCCATGGCTAGCGGGTCCTACGAGCAGTACTTC.

This clonotype was counted only a few times. The V gene is TRBV18, the J gene TRBJ2-1; D not resolved. Trimming removed 0 bases at V and 6 bases at J, with 15 bases between. Germline assignment: CDR1 KGHSH and CDR2 LQKENI. The CDR3 sequence is 16 residues long. This CDR3 is CASSPPIYPWGNEQFF. The CDR3 region has the DNA TGTGCCAGCTCACCACCGATTTACCCATGGGGCAATGAGCAGTTCTTC.

This clonotype was observed a handful of times. J is TRBJ2-1 and V is TRBV27; 10 positions match TRBD1. The junction had 5 bases not matched to a gene; V was cut back by 3 bases and J by 9 bases. CDR3 size: 14 residues. Per germline, CDR1 MNHEY and CDR2 SMNVEV (reference sequence). The CDR3: CASSFRGQGSEQFF. The CDR3 DNA follows: TGTGCCAGCAGTTTCAGGGGACAGGGGAGTGAGCAGTTCTTC.

This clonotype was detected many times. The CDR3 DNA follows: TGTGCCAGCGGGAGTACCTACGAGCAGTACTTC. The encoded protein is CASGSTYEQYF. This chain connects TRBV12-3 or TRBV12-4 to TRBJ2-7; maybe TRBD2 (5 bases). The CDR3 length is 11 residues. The V and J ends lost 8 bases and 2 bases respectively, with 7 bases between them.

This clonotype was detected ten times or more. The V and J genes are TRBV10-3 and TRBJ2-7; D tentatively reads TRBD1 or TRBD2 (5 bases each). V lost 3 bases and J lost 4, with 16 bases in between. There are 15 residues in the CDR3. The germline CDR1 and CDR2 sequences are ENHRY and SYGVKD. The CDR3 region is CAISDVGSRGYEQYF. CDR3 nucleotide sequence: TGTGCCATCAGTGATGTCGGGTCGAGGGGTTACGAGCAGTACTTC.

In its sample, this clonotype was seen many times. The rearrangement uses TRBV6-1 and TRBJ1-6, with D perhaps matching TRBD1 (6 bases). The ends were cut back, 7 bases at V and 1 base at J, with 11 bases in the middle. The CDR3 contains 15 residues. Germline V gene data show CDR1 as MNHNS and CDR2 as SASEGT. The CDR3 nucleotides are TGTGCCAGCATGCGGGGGCGATCCTATAATTCACCCCTCCACTTT. This encodes CASMRGRSYNSPLHF.